What follows describes a single TCR beta chain. This clonotype was seen many times. It lacks a known antigen. Nothing much larger sits one base from this clone, and base qualities are not available. This record belongs to a study of T cells in Graves' hyperthyroidism and ophthalmopathy (dated by TCRdb to about 2019). The study in broad terms: Peripheral blood was collected at initial diagnosis, before any treatment. The roughly 91 discovery patients were randomly divided into training and test sets at a 7:3 ratio. According to the paper, TCR Vbeta CDR3 sequencing was carried out on about 140 peripheral blood samples, which came from fewer than 50 ophthalmopathy, 75 or so hyperthyroidism and about 17 progressor patients. To identify TCR V-J signatures that set the groups apart, the researchers used a discovery cohort of more than 95 patients, made up of under 50 with Graves' ophthalmopathy and about 59 with stable Graves' hyperthyroidism. Following sampling, methimazole starting at 30 mg daily was given to hyperthyroidism patients, and high-dose intravenous methylprednisolone was given to ophthalmopathy patients. Thyroid tissue and blood T-cell repertoires from six Graves' hyperthyroidism patients were also compared in the study. Prospective prediction of ophthalmopathy was tested in an independent validation cohort consisting of under 20 hyperthyroidism patients and around 17 patients who later progressed to ophthalmopathy.

The TCR beta CDR3 regions were amplified from RNA transcripts. The TCR CDR3 was subjected to a first round of RT-PCR using the HTBI primer set and the Qiagen OneStep RT-PCR kit. Libraries were constructed in a second round of multiplex PCR, after which size selection and purification were performed. Paired-end sequencing of the libraries was performed with 100 bp reads on an Illumina HiSeq2000. The original pipeline was this. SOAPnuke was used to process the raw data, removing reads that contained adapters or uncalled bases, had a mean Phred below 15, or lacked an exact match to the constant primer or identifier. High-quality paired reads were merged with COPE v1.2.5, and unique nucleotide sequences were defined as clonotypes. MiTCR v1.1 was used to align the clonotypes against IMGT TRBV, TRBD and TRBJ reference segments. The analysis was restricted to V-J combinations with a frequency above 0.0001, which together covered roughly 99% of the repertoires. A TCS score was defined as the ratio of F50 (clonal expansion) to E x V (chaos), with BLOSUM62-based TCRdist applied between CDR3 peptides within each V-J. Welch's t-statistics and random forest reduced several hundred V-J features to fewer than 15, which were used in a naive Bayes classifier (R e1071). TCRdb reprocessing: public reads trimmed at Q25 with fastp, clones called with MiXCR, in-frame beta chains kept. Under each unique CDR3 protein, matching rows form one entry showing the most common genes and DNA. TCRdb's processing, not the authors', yielded these V and J calls. The sample includes 450,000 to 600,000 distinct CDR3 sequences, with about 20% observed a single time. The top ten constitute 40% to 50% of the sample.

What the work shows at the level of the full study, not this receptor alone: In validation, progression to ophthalmopathy was predicted by the model with almost 71% sensitivity and roughly 76% specificity, a median of around 6.5 months before onset. No statistical method was used to fix the sample size in advance, and group allocation was not hidden from the investigators. In cross-validation, a model built on a 13 V-J signature told ophthalmopathy apart from stable hyperthyroidism with roughly 87% sensitivity and about 81% specificity, and in testing the same model reached 80%/75%. Most expanded thyroid clonotypes (frequency above 0.001) were also detected in blood, suggesting blood repertoires may reflect thyroid immune responses.

V gives up 7 bases and J gives up 6 bases, and the segment between their germline ends measures 14 bases. There are 13 amino acids in the CDR3, from cysteine to phenylalanine inclusive. Only the CDR3 region is kept as DNA, spanning 39 bases read in frame from base 1. Looking up the germline V gene (reference sequence) yields CDR1 MNHEY and CDR2 SMNVEV. Ophthalmopathy patients had moderately to severely active disease, with a Clinical Activity Score of 3 or more, a NOSPECS grade of 4 or more, and a disease duration of less than 3 months. Exclusion was applied to patients with uncontrolled infections, other autoimmune diseases, pregnancy or lactation. Diagnoses were based on clinical symptoms, serum thyroxine and TRAb, thyroid ultrasound and orbital computed tomography. Ficoll-Paque density gradient centrifugation was used to isolate PBMCs from about 10 ml of fresh peripheral blood. Total RNA was extracted with Trizol reagent, and quality was checked on an Agilent 2100 Bioanalyzer.

This receptor was taken from a man in his forties or fifties with Graves' ophthalmopathy. The rearrangement combines TRBV27 with TRBJ2-3, with the D segment identity uncertain. Sequences were obtained from blood. The DNA sequence is as follows: TGTGCCAGCACCTCCCTAAGTGCCGATACGCAGTATTTT. It is translated as CASTSLSADTQYF.